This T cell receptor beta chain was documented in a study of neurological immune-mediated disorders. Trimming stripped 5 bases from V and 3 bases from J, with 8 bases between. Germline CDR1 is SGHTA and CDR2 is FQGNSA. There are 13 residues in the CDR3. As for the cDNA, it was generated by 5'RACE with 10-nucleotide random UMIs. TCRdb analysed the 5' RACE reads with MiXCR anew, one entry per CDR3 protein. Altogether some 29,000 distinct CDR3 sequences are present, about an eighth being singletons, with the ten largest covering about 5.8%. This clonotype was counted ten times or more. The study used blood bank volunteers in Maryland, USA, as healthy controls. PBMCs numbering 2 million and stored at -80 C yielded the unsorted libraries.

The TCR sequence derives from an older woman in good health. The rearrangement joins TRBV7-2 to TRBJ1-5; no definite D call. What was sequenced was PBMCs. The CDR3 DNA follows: TGTGCCAGCAGCAGCACCCACAATCAGCCCCAGCATTTT. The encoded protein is CASSSTHNQPQHF.